Sequencing of this T cell receptor beta chain was carried out in a study of OX40 agonist ivuxolimab in advanced cancers. The wider study: Patients were dosed intravenously with ivuxolimab at 0.01 to 10 mg/kg every 2 weeks. Partial responses occurred in three patients (one hepatocellular carcinoma, two cutaneous melanoma).

V lost 4 bases and J lost 8; bases outside the gene matches: 6. Looked up from germline, CDR1 is SGHRS and CDR2 is YFSETQ. The CDR3 runs 14 residues. TCRdb's table, derived via immunoSEQ multiplex PCR, lists solely in-frame clones and lacks some. The table shows 90,000 or so clones, with about 94% occurring only once. The V and J genes are TRBV5-1 and TRBJ1-4; 9 nucleotides align to TRBD1. This material consisted of CD4+ or CD8+ T cells sorted from blood, taken in a trial of the OX40 agonist ivuxolimab. This receptor was obtained from an adult with an advanced solid tumor such as melanoma, head and neck, liver or kidney cancer. CDR3 protein: CASSAQGAGEKLFF. The CDR3 bases are TGCGCCAGCAGCGCACAGGGGGCAGGAGAAAAACTGTTTTTT.